This entry lists 17 T cell receptor beta chains sequenced from one sample in a study of molecular identifiers for immune sequencing clone quantification. Each CDR3 protein is one row after TCRdb ran MiXCR on the PCR reads. The sample includes about 330,000 distinct CDR3 sequences, 24% of them seen just once. The sequenced sample was naive CD8+ T cells from blood, with Jurkat cell RNA spiked in. Described subset: FACS-sorted CD8+CD4-CCR7+CD45RA+ naive T cells. These receptors were collected from a human donor in good health. Some libraries in this study had Jurkat cell RNA spiked in.

About this clonotype itself: Given a much more abundant clone one base away, this may be a read error. The chain employs TRBV28 and TRBJ2-3, with TRBD2 as a possible D gene (5 bases). Germline V lookup: CDR1 MDHEN, CDR2 SYDVKM. V was clipped by 5 bases and J by 4 bases, with 13 bases between them. The CDR3 sequence is 14 residues long. In DNA, the CDR3 is TGTGCCAGCAGTACTCGGACTCCCCCAGATACGCAGTATTTT. It translates to CASSTRTPPDTQYF.

In this sample, this clonotype turned up many times. The V call is TRBV7-9, the J call TRBJ2-3; 7 bases map to TRBD1. Germline V lookup: CDR1 SEHNR, CDR2 FQNEAQ (reference sequence). V lost 4 bases and J lost 2; bases outside the gene matches: 9. The CDR3 covers 16 residues. This CDR3 reads CASSSNRDRFTDTQYF. DNA for the CDR3: TGTGCCAGCAGCTCTAACCGGGACAGATTCACAGATACGCAGTATTTT.

The chain links TRBV12-3 or TRBV12-4 to TRBJ1-3, with a weak D call TRBD1 (6 bases). The CDR3 spans 13 residues. Trimming took 8 bases from V and 5 from J, leaving 13 bases between them. DNA for the CDR3: TGTGCCAGCCGGTGGGACAACCGAAACACCATATATTTT. Its protein product is CASRWDNRNTIYF.

This clonotype was detected only a few times. The gene calls are TRBV19 and TRBJ2-4; weak D call: TRBD1 (6 bases). Between the trimmed V and J ends, which lost 3 bases and 1 base, there was a span of 13 bases. The germline V gene encodes CDR1 LNHDA and CDR2 SQIVND (reference sequence). The CDR3 has 16 residues. The DNA for the CDR3 is TGTGCCAGTAGTATTGTGGGGGCCCCTGCCAAAAACATTCAGTACTTC. Translation: CASSIVGAPAKNIQYF.

With regard to this clonotype: A much larger clone sits a single nucleotide away, making a read error possible. The chain employs TRBV6-1 and TRBJ2-7; 7 bases are shared with TRBD2. Germline lookup yields CDR1 MNHNS and CDR2 SASEGT. This CDR3 has 12 residues. Trimming took 1 base from V and 12 from J; bases not matched to a gene: 6. The CDR3 nucleotides read TGTGCCAGCAGTGAAGTCGGGAGGCTGCCGTACTTC. Translating gives CASSEVGRLPYF.

This clonotype was counted only a few times. The chain has TRBV20-1 and TRBJ2-3, with 7 bases fitting TRBD2. The CDR3 has 15 residues. V lost 5 bases and J lost 7; bases outside the gene matches: 15. The germline CDR1 and CDR2 sequences are DFQATT and SNEGSKA (reference sequence). In nucleotides, the CDR3 is TGCAGTGCTGTCGCTAGCGGAGGGTGGGCGAATACGCAGTATTTT. This encodes CSAVASGGWANTQYF.

With respect to this clonotype: This sequence may be a read error, since a much larger clone differs from it by one base. The CDR3 is CASSTDRGLAQPQHF. The CDR3 DNA follows: TGTGCCAGTAGTACGGACAGGGGGCTTGCTCAGCCCCAGCATTTT. The chain joins TRBV19 to TRBJ1-5, with 11 bases fitting TRBD1. With V trimmed by 4 bases and J by 6 bases, 5 bases remained unmatched. This CDR3 is built from 15 residues. Germline-derived CDR1 and CDR2 are LNHDA and SQIVND (reference sequence).

V and J are TRBV7-9 and TRBJ2-1; D is uncertain. CDR1 and CDR2 from the germline V gene are SEHNR and FQNEAQ (reference sequence). The CDR3 sequence is 14 residues long. V lost 5 bases to trimming and J lost 0 bases, with 8 bases between them. CDR3 protein: CASSDSISYNEQFF. CDR3 DNA: TGTGCCAGCAGCGACTCGATCTCCTACAATGAGCAGTTCTTC.

This clonotype was seen only a few times. V is TRBV12-5 and J is TRBJ1-1; D is unresolved. The CDR3 length is 13 residues. Germline loops: CDR1 LGHNT, CDR2 FRNRAP. Trimming stripped 3 bases from V and 1 base from J, with 6 bases between. CDR3 sequence: CASGFAGNTEAFF. For the CDR3, the DNA is TGTGCTAGTGGTTTTGCAGGGAACACTGAAGCTTTCTTT. Full variable domain (missing parts from reference TRBV12-5 and TRBJ1-1): DARVTQTPRHKVTEMGQEVTMRCQPILGHNTVFWYRQTMMQGLELLAYFRNRAPLDDSGMPKDRFSAEMPDATLATLKIQPSEPRDSAVYFCASGFAGNTEAFFGQGTRLTVV.

Regarding this clonotype: A much larger clone lies a single base off, so this may be a read error. V usage is TRBV7-9 and J usage is TRBJ1-1; TRBD1 aligns across 7 bases. The CDR3 has 14 amino acids. Trimming removed 3 bases from V and 3 bases from J; junction bases left unmatched: 4. CDR1 is SEHNR and CDR2 is FQNEAQ in the germline V gene (reference sequence). The CDR3 DNA is TGTGCCAGCAGCTTTACAGGGGACCACACTGAAGCTTTCTTT. Its protein product is CASSFTGDHTEAFF.

As to this clonotype: It may be a read error: a sequence one base away is much more abundant. The CDR3 nucleotides read TGTGCCTGCAGCACCCAGGGGGCCCGCACAGATACGCAGTATTTT. Its protein product is CACSTQGARTDTQYF. This chain joins TRBV9 and TRBJ2-3, with 8 nucleotides matching TRBD1. The V gene's germline CDR1 is SGDLS and CDR2 YYNGEE. This CDR3 comprises 15 residues.

This clonotype was counted only a few times. J is TRBJ2-5 and V is TRBV12-3 or TRBV12-4; 7 bases line up with TRBD1. Germline trimming cut 6 bases from V and 0 bases from J; bases unmatched to any gene: 4. The CDR3 runs to 14 residues. Here the CDR3 DNA reads TGTGCCAGCAGATCGGGACAGCACCAAGAGACCCAGTACTTC. It encodes CASRSGQHQETQYF.

This clonotype was counted many times. The chain joins TRBV27 to TRBJ1-1; TRBD1 is a possible D gene (6 bases). V was clipped by 2 bases and J by 6 bases, with 16 bases between them. CDR1 MNHEY and CDR2 SMNVEV come from the germline V gene (reference sequence). The CDR3 spans 15 residues. CDR3 region: CASSLGRNRVAEAFF. The DNA of the CDR3 is TGTGCCAGCAGTTTAGGACGTAACAGGGTCGCTGAAGCTTTCTTT.

The rearrangement uses TRBV6-2 or TRBV6-3 and TRBJ2-1, with D possibly being TRBD2 (7 bases). Germline V gene sequence: CDR1 MNHEY, CDR2 SVGEGT. V was clipped by 3 bases and J by 1 base, with 22 bases between them. The CDR3 length is 19 residues. The CDR3 sequence is CASSYMVGGRLGSYNEQFF. The DNA of the CDR3 is TGTGCCAGCAGTTATATGGTCGGGGGGCGTTTGGGGTCCTACAATGAGCAGTTCTTC.

Many counts were recorded for this clonotype. V gene TRBV11-2 combines with J gene TRBJ2-1, with D perhaps given as TRBD1 or TRBD2 (5 bases each). There are 13 residues in the CDR3. Germline CDR1 reads SGHAT; CDR2 reads FQNNGV. Trimming left V 5 bases short and J 9 bases short, with 14 bases between. The CDR3 here is CASSTPWGTEQFF. For the CDR3, the DNA is TGTGCCAGCAGCACCCCATGGGGGACTGAGCAGTTCTTC.

Comments on this clonotype: This clone may be a read error of a much larger clone one base away. The V call is TRBV19, the J call TRBJ2-1; D is unresolved. Germline V lookup: CDR1 LNHDA, CDR2 SQIVND (reference sequence). The CDR3 has 15 residues. The CDR3 coding sequence is TGTGCCAGTAGTACGCTAGGAAGCTCCAACAATGAGCAGTTCTTC. Translating it yields CASSTLGSSNNEQFF.

This clonotype was seen many times. V gene TRBV20-1 combines with J gene TRBJ2-5, with D perhaps TRBD2 (6 bases). CDR3 length equals 15 residues. The germline gives CDR1 DFQATT, CDR2 SNEGSKA (reference sequence). Trimming took 6 bases from V and 0 from J, leaving 17 bases between them. CDR3: CSARGRDSNQETQYF. DNA for the CDR3: TGCAGTGCACGGGGCAGGGACTCCAACCAAGAGACCCAGTACTTC.